These T cell receptor beta chains were read from a single sample in a study of T cells in localized non-small cell lung cancer. The data were produced by immunoSEQ multiplex PCR, yet TCRdb's version contains in-frame clones alone and is incomplete. This table has over 70,000 clones, approximately 91% appearing once. Specimen: PBMCs, collected before any cancer treatment. All receptors derive from a woman aged 40-75 years with stage II squamous cell lung carcinoma. Both conserved end residues are part of each CDR3. A D gene is named only where the DNA matches it firmly. Rows give clone size only sometimes, using once, few, many, or a class for an expanded clone.

J gene	clone size	D gene	V gene	CDR3 protein	CDR3 DNA
TRBJ2-3	NA	NA	TRBV30	CAWSVMPRATDTQYF	TGTGCCTGGAGTGTAATGCCAAGAGCCACAGATACGCAGTATTTT
TRBJ1-4	NA	TRBD1	TRBV29-1	CSVGGTGAEKLFF	TGCAGCGTTGGAGGAACAGGGGCTGAAAAACTGTTTTTT
TRBJ2-3	NA	NA	TRBV12-2	CASRPRQGMATGTQYF	TGTGCAAGTCGCCCTCGACAGGGTATGGCAACAGGTACGCAGTATTTT
TRBJ2-1	NA	TRBD2	TRBV19	CASRLAGGLDPWFF	TGTGCCAGTAGACTAGCGGGAGGCCTGGATCCATGGTTCTTC
TRBJ1-2	NA	NA	TRBV28	CASYGGLANYGYTF	TGTGCCAGTTATGGTGGGTTAGCTAACTATGGCTACACCTTC
TRBJ2-3	NA	NA	TRBV20-1	CSARLADTQYF	TGCAGTGCTAGACTGGCAGATACGCAGTATTTT
TRBJ1-1	NA	NA	TRBV29-1	CSVRGVGSEAFF	TGCAGCGTTAGAGGGGTAGGGTCTGAAGCTTTCTTT
TRBJ2-1	NA	TRBD1	TRBV6-1	CASSEARGTGVDNEQFF	TGTGCCAGCAGTGAAGCGCGGGGGACAGGGGTAGACAATGAGCAGTTCTTC
TRBJ2-1	once	NA	TRBV4-1	CASSQERGQGRKQFF	TGCGCCAGCAGCCAAGAACGGGGCCAGGGTAGGAAGCAGTTCTTC
TRBJ2-1	NA	NA	TRBV19	CASSIPPSTYNEQFF	TGTGCCAGTAGTATACCCCCGTCCACCTACAATGAGCAGTTCTTC
TRBJ1-2	NA	NA	TRBV6-6	CASSYGVGNYGYTF	TGTGCCAGCAGTTATGGGGTCGGGAACTATGGCTACACCTTC
TRBJ2-7	NA	NA	TRBV5-6	CASSEGAYEQYF	TGTGCCAGCAGCGAGGGGGCCTACGAGCAGTACTTC
TRBJ2-3	NA	TRBD2	TRBV25-1	CASSLAGGPDTQYF	TGTGCCAGCAGTCTAGCGGGAGGGCCAGATACGCAGTATTTT
TRBJ2-1	NA	NA	TRBV13	CASSPTTVSNEQFF	TGTGCCAGCAGCCCAACGACAGTTTCCAATGAGCAGTTCTTC
TRBJ2-7	NA	NA	TRBV18	CASSLDSYEQYF	TGTGCCAGCTCACTGGACAGCTACGAGCAGTACTTC
TRBJ1-2	NA	TRBD1	TRBV5-1	CASSGGQGLANYGYTF	TGCGCCAGCAGTGGGGGACAGGGGTTAGCTAACTATGGCTACACCTTC
TRBJ2-7	NA	TRBD2	TRBV5-4	CASSLAGGPHEQYF	TGTGCCAGCAGCTTGGCGGGGGGGCCCCACGAGCAGTACTTC
TRBJ2-2	NA	NA	TRBV10-2	CASGYTGELFF	TGCGCCAGCGGATACACCGGGGAGCTGTTTTTT
TRBJ2-7	NA	TRBD2	TRBV19	CASSSIAGGSLTYEQYF	TGTGCCAGTAGTAGCATAGCGGGAGGATCACTAACCTACGAGCAGTACTTC
TRBJ1-1	NA	TRBD1	TRBV2	CASNRGQGAVRNTEAFF	TGTGCCAGCAACCGAGGACAGGGGGCAGTAAGAAACACTGAAGCTTTCTTT
TRBJ1-5	NA	NA	TRBV29-1	CSAASGSNQPQHF	TGCAGCGCTGCGTCCGGTAGCAATCAGCCCCAGCATTTT
TRBJ1-2	NA	NA	TRBV5-6	CASSLDGGDYGYTF	TGTGCCAGCAGTTTGGACGGGGGGGACTATGGCTACACCTTC
TRBJ2-6	NA	NA	TRBV6-5	CASSGANVLTF	TGTGCCAGCTCGGGGGCCAACGTCCTGACTTTC
TRBJ1-2	NA	NA	TRBV28	CASSLLSSGYTF	TGTGCCAGCAGTTTACTCTCGAGCGGCTACACCTTC
TRBJ2-7	NA	TRBD1	TRBV27	CASRHRDREHEQYF	TGTGCCAGCAGGCACCGGGACAGGGAACACGAGCAGTACTTC
TRBJ1-3	NA	TRBD1	TRBV28	CASSRGQGARYGNTIYF	TGTGCCAGCAGTCGGGGACAGGGGGCTCGATACGGAAACACCATATATTTT
TRBJ1-6	NA	NA	TRBV6-1	CASSAGPFFSPLHF	TGTGCCAGCAGTGCGGGACCCTTTTTTTCGCCCCTCCACTTT
TRBJ1-1	NA	NA	TRBV20-1	CSARVMKAFF	TGCAGTGCTAGAGTAATGAAAGCTTTCTTT
TRBJ1-2	NA	NA	TRBV11-2	CASSPGLKKRNSNYGYTF	TGTGCCAGCAGCCCGGGACTCAAAAAGCGAAATTCTAACTATGGCTACACCTTC
TRBJ2-7	NA	TRBD1	TRBV6-5	CASSSLTTGQNYEQYF	TGTGCCAGCAGTTCCTTAACGACGGGACAGAACTACGAGCAGTACTTC
TRBJ2-6	NA	TRBD1	TRBV18	CASSPGQDFSGANVLTF	TGTGCCAGCTCACCGGGACAGGATTTTTCTGGGGCCAACGTCCTGACTTTC
TRBJ1-1	NA	TRBD1	TRBV25-1	CASSQIGTGRNTEAFF	TGTGCCAGCAGTCAGATCGGGACAGGAAGGAACACTGAAGCTTTCTTT
TRBJ2-1	once	NA	TRBV6-4	CASSDSWGTHEQFF	TGTGCCAGCAGTGACTCGTGGGGTACTCATGAGCAGTTCTTC
TRBJ2-1	NA	NA	TRBV9	CASSATSRNNEQFF	TGTGCCAGCAGCGCCACCTCCAGGAACAATGAGCAGTTCTTC
TRBJ2-3	NA	NA	TRBV27	CASSPQRVRTDTQYF	TGTGCCAGCAGCCCACAGCGGGTGCGCACAGATACGCAGTATTTT
TRBJ1-5	few	NA	TRBV28	CASSLFRNQPQHF	TGTGCCAGCAGTTTATTCCGCAATCAGCCCCAGCATTTT
TRBJ1-4	once	NA	TRBV7-2	CASSRRRAANEKLFF	TGTGCCAGCAGCCGGCGGCGGGCCGCTAATGAAAAACTGTTTTTT
TRBJ2-4	NA	TRBD2	TRBV5-6	CASSSWASGGHQNIQYF	TGTGCCAGCAGCTCCTGGGCTAGCGGGGGGCACCAAAACATTCAGTACTTC
TRBJ1-5	NA	NA	TRBV12-5	CASGFQGPQHF	TGTGCTAGTGGTTTCCAAGGACCCCAGCATTTT
TRBJ1-2	NA	NA	TRBV2	CASSERGGYGYTF	TGTGCCAGCAGTGAACGGGGGGGATATGGCTACACCTTC
TRBJ1-6	few	NA	TRBV15	CATSGQSYNSPLHF	TGTGCCACCAGCGGGCAGTCATATAATTCACCCCTCCACTTT
TRBJ2-3	NA	TRBD1	TRBV28	CASSRQGSRTDTQYF	TGTGCCAGCAGTCGACAGGGAAGTAGGACAGATACGCAGTATTTT
TRBJ1-5	NA	NA	TRBV19	CASSIVKGRDQPQHF	TGTGCCAGTAGTATAGTGAAGGGGAGGGATCAGCCCCAGCATTTT
TRBJ1-3	NA	NA	TRBV30	CAWSVGRSVRNTIYF	TGTGCCTGGAGTGTAGGAAGATCAGTCCGGAACACCATATATTTT
TRBJ2-1	NA	TRBD2	TRBV7-9	CASSLRASGRSYNEQFF	TGTGCCAGCAGCTTACGGGCTAGCGGGAGATCCTACAATGAGCAGTTCTTC
TRBJ2-1	NA	TRBD2	TRBV13	CASSQNSGLAGDNEQFF	TGTGCCAGCAGCCAGAACTCAGGACTAGCGGGAGACAATGAGCAGTTCTTC
TRBJ2-7	NA	NA	TRBV7-2	CASSSTGTVYEQYF	TGTGCCAGCAGCTCGACGGGGACCGTCTACGAGCAGTACTTC
TRBJ1-5	NA	NA	TRBV4-1	CASSQVSDQPQHF	TGCGCCAGCAGCCAAGTTTCGGATCAGCCCCAGCATTTT
TRBJ1-2	NA	NA	TRBV30	CALGGSYGYTF	TGTGCCTTGGGGGGTAGCTATGGCTACACCTTC
TRBJ2-3	NA	TRBD2	TRBV7-9	CASSTLKGLAGSTDTQYF	TGTGCCAGCAGCACGCTCAAGGGACTAGCGGGGTCCACAGATACGCAGTATTTT
TRBJ1-5	NA	NA	TRBV5-1	CASSPTAGGQPQHF	TGCGCCAGCAGCCCAACAGCCGGCGGTCAGCCCCAGCATTTT
TRBJ1-2	few	NA	TRBV5-1	CASSLLRDFPNYGYTF	TGCGCCAGCAGCTTGTTAAGGGACTTTCCTAACTATGGCTACACCTTC
TRBJ1-1	once	TRBD1	TRBV5-1	CASSLAPGGQGANTEAFF	TGCGCCAGCAGCTTGGCCCCTGGGGGACAGGGAGCGAACACTGAAGCTTTCTTT
TRBJ2-7	NA	TRBD2	TRBV7-8	CASSPYVAGGRYEQYF	TGTGCCAGCAGCCCTTATGTGGCGGGAGGTCGGTACGAGCAGTACTTC
TRBJ1-5	NA	NA	TRBV30	CAWSHQWDHQPQHF	TGTGCCTGGAGCCACCAATGGGATCACCAGCCCCAGCATTTT
TRBJ2-3	NA	NA	TRBV4-1	CASSQDQGSHTDTQYF	TGCGCCAGCAGCCAAGATCAGGGAAGTCACACAGATACGCAGTATTTT
TRBJ2-3	NA	NA	TRBV7-8	CASRTTRSSSTDTQYF	TGTGCCAGCAGGACCACACGCTCTTCTAGCACAGATACGCAGTATTTT
TRBJ1-5	few	NA	TRBV6-1	CAGAGAGNQPQHF	TGTGCCGGGGCAGGGGCGGGCAATCAGCCCCAGCATTTT
TRBJ2-3	NA	TRBD1	TRBV10-2	CASSDTDRGGADTQYF	TGCGCCAGCAGTGATACGGACAGGGGAGGAGCAGATACGCAGTATTTT
TRBJ1-5	NA	TRBD1	TRBV2	CASTPGQENFRPQHF	TGTGCCAGCACCCCGGGACAGGAGAATTTCCGGCCCCAGCATTTT